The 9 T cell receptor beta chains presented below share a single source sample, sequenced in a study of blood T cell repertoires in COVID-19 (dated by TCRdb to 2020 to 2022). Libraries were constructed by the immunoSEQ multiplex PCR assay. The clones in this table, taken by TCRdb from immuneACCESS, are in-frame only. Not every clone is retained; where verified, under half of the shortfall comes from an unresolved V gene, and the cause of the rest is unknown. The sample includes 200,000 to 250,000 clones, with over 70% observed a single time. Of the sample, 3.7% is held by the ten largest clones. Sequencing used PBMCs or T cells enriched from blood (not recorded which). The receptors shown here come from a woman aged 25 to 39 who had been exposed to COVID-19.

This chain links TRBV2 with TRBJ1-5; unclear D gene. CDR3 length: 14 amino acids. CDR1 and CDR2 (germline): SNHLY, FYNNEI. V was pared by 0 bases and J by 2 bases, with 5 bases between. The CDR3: CASSEALGNQPQHF. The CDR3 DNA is TGTGCCAGCAGTGAAGCGCTAGGCAATCAGCCCCAGCATTTT. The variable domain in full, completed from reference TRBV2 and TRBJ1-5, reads EPEVTQTPSHQVTQMGQEVILRCVPISNHLYFYWYRQILGQKVEFLVSFYNNEISEKSEIFDDQFSVERPDGSNFTLKIRSTKLEDSAMYFCASSEALGNQPQHFGDGTRLSIL.

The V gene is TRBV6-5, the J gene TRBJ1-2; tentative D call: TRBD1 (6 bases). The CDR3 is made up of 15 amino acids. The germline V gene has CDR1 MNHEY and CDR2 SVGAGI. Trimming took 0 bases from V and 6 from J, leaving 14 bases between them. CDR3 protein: CASSYSTRGADGYTF. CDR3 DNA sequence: TGTGCCAGCAGTTACTCAACTCGGGGGGCGGATGGCTACACCTTC.

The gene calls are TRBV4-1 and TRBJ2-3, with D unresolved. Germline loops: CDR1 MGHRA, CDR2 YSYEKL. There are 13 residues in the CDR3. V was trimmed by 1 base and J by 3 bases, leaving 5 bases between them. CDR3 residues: CASSQGATDTQYF. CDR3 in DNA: TGCGCCAGCAGCCAAGGTGCGACAGATACGCAGTATTTT.

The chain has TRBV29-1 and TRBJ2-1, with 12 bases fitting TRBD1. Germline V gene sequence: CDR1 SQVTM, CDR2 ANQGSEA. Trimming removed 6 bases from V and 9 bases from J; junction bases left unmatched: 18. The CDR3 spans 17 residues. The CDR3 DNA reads TGCAGCGTAATTATCCAACCGGGACAGGGGGCGTGGGGTGAGCAGTTCTTC. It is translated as CSVIIQPGQGAWGEQFF.

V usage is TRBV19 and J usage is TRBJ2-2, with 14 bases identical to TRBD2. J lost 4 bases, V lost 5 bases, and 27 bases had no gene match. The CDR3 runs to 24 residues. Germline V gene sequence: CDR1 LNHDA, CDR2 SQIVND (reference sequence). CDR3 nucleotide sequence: TGTGCCAGTAGTCCCGTCGATCTGAAAAGGGGACTAGCGGGAGTAAGCCCGCTCACCGGGGAGCTGTTTTTT. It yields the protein CASSPVDLKRGLAGVSPLTGELFF.

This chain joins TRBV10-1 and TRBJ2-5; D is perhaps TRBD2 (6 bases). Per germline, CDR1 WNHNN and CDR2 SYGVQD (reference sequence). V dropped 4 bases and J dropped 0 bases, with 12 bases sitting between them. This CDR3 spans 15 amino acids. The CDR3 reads CASSVGRGYQETQYF. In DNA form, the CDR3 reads TGCGCCAGCAGTGTTGGACGGGGGTACCAAGAGACCCAGTACTTC.

CDR3 DNA sequence: TGTGCCAGCAGTGAAGATTTAAATTCACCCCTCCACTTT. This encodes CASSEDLNSPLHF. The chain carries TRBV6-1 and TRBJ1-6; D is uncertain. This CDR3 comprises 13 residues. Trimming removed 1 base from V and 7 bases from J, with 5 bases in between. Germline V gene sequence: CDR1 MNHNS, CDR2 SASEGT.

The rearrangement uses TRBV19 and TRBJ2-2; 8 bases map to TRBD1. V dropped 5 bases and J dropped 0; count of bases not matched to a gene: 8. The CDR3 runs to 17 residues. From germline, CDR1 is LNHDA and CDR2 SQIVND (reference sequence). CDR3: CASSWAPGQANTGELFF. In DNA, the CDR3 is TGTGCCAGTAGTTGGGCGCCGGGACAGGCGAACACCGGGGAGCTGTTTTTT.

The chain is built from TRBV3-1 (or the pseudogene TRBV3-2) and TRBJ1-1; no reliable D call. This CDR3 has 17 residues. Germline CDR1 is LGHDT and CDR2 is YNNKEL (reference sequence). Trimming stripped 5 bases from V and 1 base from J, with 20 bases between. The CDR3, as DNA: TGTGCCAGCAGCAAGGCCGGCCGAGGGCGAAAGAACACTGAAGCTTTCTTT. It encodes CASSKAGRGRKNTEAFF.